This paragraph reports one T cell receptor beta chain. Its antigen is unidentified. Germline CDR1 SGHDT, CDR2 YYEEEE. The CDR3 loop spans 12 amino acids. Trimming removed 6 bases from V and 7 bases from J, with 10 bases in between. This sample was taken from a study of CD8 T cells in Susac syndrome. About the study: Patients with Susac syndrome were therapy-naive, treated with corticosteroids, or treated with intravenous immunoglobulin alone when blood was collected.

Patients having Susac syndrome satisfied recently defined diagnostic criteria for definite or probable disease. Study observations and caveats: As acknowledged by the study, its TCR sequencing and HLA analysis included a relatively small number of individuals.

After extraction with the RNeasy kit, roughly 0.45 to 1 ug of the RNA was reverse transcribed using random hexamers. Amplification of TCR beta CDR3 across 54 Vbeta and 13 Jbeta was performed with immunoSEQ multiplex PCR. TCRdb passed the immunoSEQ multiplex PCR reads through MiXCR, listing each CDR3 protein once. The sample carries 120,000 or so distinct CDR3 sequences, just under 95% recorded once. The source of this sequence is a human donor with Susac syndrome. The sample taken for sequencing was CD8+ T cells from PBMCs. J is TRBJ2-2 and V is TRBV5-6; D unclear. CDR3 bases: TGTGCCAGCACCGTTAGGAGCGGGGAGCTGTTTTTT. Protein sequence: CASTVRSGELFF.